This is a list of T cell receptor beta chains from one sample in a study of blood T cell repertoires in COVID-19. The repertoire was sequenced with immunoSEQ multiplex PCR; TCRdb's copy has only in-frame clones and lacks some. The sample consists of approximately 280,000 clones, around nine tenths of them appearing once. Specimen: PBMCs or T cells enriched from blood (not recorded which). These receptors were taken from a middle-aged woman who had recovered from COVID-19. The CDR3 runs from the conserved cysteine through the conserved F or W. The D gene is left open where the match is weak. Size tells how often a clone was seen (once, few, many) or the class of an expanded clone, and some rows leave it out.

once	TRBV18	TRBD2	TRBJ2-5	CASSPTASGQETQYF	TGTGCCAGCTCACCGACGGCTAGCGGTCAAGAGACCCAGTACTTC
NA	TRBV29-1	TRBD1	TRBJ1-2	CSVFRDRGGGYTF	TGCAGCGTTTTTCGGGACAGGGGTGGAGGCTACACCTTC
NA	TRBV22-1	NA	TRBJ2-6	CPGSAPVTGKSSGANVLTF	TGTCCTGGGAGCGCACCGGTGACAGGAAAGTCCTCTGGGGCCAACGTCCTGACTTTC
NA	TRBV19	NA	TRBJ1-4	CASASGASNEKLFF	TGTGCCAGTGCTTCAGGGGCGTCTAATGAAAAACTGTTTTTT
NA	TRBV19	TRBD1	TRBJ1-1	CASKGADMNTEAFF	TGTGCCAGTAAGGGGGCAGACATGAACACTGAAGCTTTCTTT
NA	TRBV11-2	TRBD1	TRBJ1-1	CASSPRTGREAFF	TGTGCCAGCAGCCCGCGGACAGGGAGGGAAGCTTTCTTT
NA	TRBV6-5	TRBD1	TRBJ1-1	CASSYSTGRANTEAFF	TGTGCCAGCAGTTACTCGACAGGGCGGGCAAACACTGAAGCTTTCTTT
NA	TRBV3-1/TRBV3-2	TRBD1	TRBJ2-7	CASSLSGTAYEQYF	TGTGCCAGCAGCCTCTCCGGGACAGCCTACGAGCAGTACTTC
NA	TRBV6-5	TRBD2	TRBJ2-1	CASSYEGLANEQFF	TGTGCCAGCAGTTACGAGGGACTAGCTAATGAGCAGTTCTTC
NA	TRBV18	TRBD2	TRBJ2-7	CASSPPGRLAGLNEQYF	TGTGCCAGCTCACCACCGGGGCGACTAGCGGGACTAAACGAGCAGTACTTC
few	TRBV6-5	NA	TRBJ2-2	CASSLRQLTGELFF	TGTGCCAGCAGTCTAAGACAGCTCACCGGGGAGCTGTTTTTT
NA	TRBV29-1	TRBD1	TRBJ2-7	CSVVGTDAYEQYF	TGCAGCGTTGTAGGGACAGATGCCTACGAGCAGTACTTC
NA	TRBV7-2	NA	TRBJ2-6	CARGGGSGANVLTF	TGTGCCAGGGGTGGGGGCTCCGGGGCCAACGTCCTGACTTTC
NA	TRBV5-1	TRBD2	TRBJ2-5	CASSLGGLAGGYQETQYF	TGCGCCAGCAGCTTGGGGGGGTTAGCGGGAGGCTACCAAGAGACCCAGTACTTC
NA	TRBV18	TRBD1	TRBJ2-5	CASSPGTGRRETQYF	TGTGCCAGCTCACCGGGGACAGGCCGCAGGGAGACCCAGTACTTC
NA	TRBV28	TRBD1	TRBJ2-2	CASSLPNRGFGELFF	TGTGCCAGCAGTTTACCTAACAGGGGTTTTGGGGAGCTGTTTTTT
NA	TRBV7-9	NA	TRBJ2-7	CASSSPQMRATTYEQYF	TGTGCCAGCAGCTCACCCCAAATGCGGGCGACCACCTACGAGCAGTACTTC
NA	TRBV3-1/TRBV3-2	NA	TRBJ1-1	CASSHPARNTEAFF	TGTGCCAGCAGCCATCCAGCGAGGAACACTGAAGCTTTCTTT
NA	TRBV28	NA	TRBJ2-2	CASSWGQGDVGELFF	TGTGCCAGCAGTTGGGGCCAGGGCGATGTCGGGGAGCTGTTTTTT
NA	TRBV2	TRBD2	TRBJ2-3	CASSGLGTSGSTDTQYF	TGTGCCAGCAGTGGGCTCGGGACTAGCGGAAGCACAGATACGCAGTATTTT
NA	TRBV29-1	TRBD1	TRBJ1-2	CSVAGTGSGYTF	TGCAGCGTTGCCGGGACAGGGTCTGGCTACACCTTC
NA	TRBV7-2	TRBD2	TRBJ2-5	CASSLAIRGSGETQYF	TGTGCCAGCAGCTTAGCGATTCGCGGGAGTGGGGAGACCCAGTACTTC
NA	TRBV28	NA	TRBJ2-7	CASTDKRYEQYF	TGTGCCAGCACGGACAAACGTTACGAGCAGTACTTC
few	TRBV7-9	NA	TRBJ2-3	CASSLMGLSTDTQYF	TGTGCCAGCAGCTTAATGGGACTCAGCACAGATACGCAGTATTTT
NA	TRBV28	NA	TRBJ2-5	CASSDDKQETQYF	TGTGCCAGCAGTGATGACAAGCAAGAGACCCAGTACTTC
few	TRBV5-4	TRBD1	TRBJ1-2	CGSTQDRSTPYGYTF	TGTGGGAGCACTCAGGACAGGAGTACTCCCTATGGCTACACCTTC
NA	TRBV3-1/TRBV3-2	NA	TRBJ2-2	CASSSGTGNTGELFF	TGTGCCAGCAGCTCCGGGACTGGTAACACCGGGGAGCTGTTTTTT
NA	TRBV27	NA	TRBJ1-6	CASSLIQVGSPLHF	TGTGCCAGCAGTTTAATACAGGTCGGTTCACCCCTCCACTTT
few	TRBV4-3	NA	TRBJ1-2	CASSQRAGVGYGYTF	TGCGCCAGCAGCCAAAGGGCAGGGGTTGGCTATGGCTACACCTTC
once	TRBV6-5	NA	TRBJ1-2	CASSYSGGNYGYTF	TGTGCCAGCAGTTACTCAGGGGGTAACTATGGCTACACCTTC
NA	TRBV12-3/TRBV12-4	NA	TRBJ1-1	CASDGGAEAFF	TGTGCCAGCGATGGGGGGGCTGAAGCTTTCTTT
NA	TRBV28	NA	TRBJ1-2	CASSLDVDGEWKGGYTF	TGTGCCAGCAGTTTAGACGTTGACGGGGAATGGAAGGGTGGCTACACCTTC
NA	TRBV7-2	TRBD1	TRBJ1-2	CASSEGQGGYGYTF	TGTGCCAGCAGCGAGGGACAGGGAGGCTATGGCTACACCTTC
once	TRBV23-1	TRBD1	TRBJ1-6	CASSQRLTPEGQGRSPLHF	TGCGCCAGCAGTCAACGACTTACCCCGGAGGGACAGGGGCGCTCACCCCTCCACTTT
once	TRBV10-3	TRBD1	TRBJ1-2	CAISDIGTGVYGYTF	TGTGCCATCAGTGATATCGGGACAGGGGTCTATGGCTACACCTTC
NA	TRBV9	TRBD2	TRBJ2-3	CASSVLAGPRTDTQYF	TGTGCCAGCAGCGTCTTAGCGGGACCCCGCACAGATACGCAGTATTTT
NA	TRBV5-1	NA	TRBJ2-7	CASSLQGLDSYEQYF	TGCGCCAGCAGCCTACAGGGTCTTGATTCCTACGAGCAGTACTTC
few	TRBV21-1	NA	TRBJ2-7	CASRHPTSGRLYEQYF	TGTGCCAGCAGACACCCCACTAGCGGGAGACTCTACGAGCAGTACTTC